The source of this T cell receptor (beta chain) is a study of OX40 agonist ivuxolimab in advanced cancers. Looking at the study overall: Ivuxolimab was a fully human IgG2 agonistic monoclonal antibody targeting the costimulatory receptor OX40 (CD134). Prior anti-PD-1, anti-PD-L1 or anti-CTLA-4 therapy was permitted, and checkpoint inhibitors had been received by around 40% of dose-escalation patients. Of the approximately 50 patients in dose escalation, about 20 had hepatocellular carcinoma, around 15 had melanoma, 9 had renal cell carcinoma and 9 had head and neck cancer. Peripheral TCRbeta sequencing aimed to test whether ivuxolimab altered TCR sequence diversity and caused clonal T-cell expansion. The paper describes the monotherapy dose-escalation part (N of about 52 patients) of the phase I trial of ivuxolimab. In the dose-escalation cohort, around four fifths of patients were male, and the mean age was 60 years with a range of roughly 20 to 80. Intravenous ivuxolimab was administered to patients every 2 weeks at six dose levels: 0.01, 0.1, 0.3, 1.5, 3 and 10 mg/kg. Three dose-escalation patients achieved partial responses, one with hepatocellular carcinoma and two with cutaneous melanoma. Paper-wide results and their limitations: After ivuxolimab, expanded clones were on average more numerous among CD8+ T cells than among CD4+ T cells. Low levels of normalized T-cell clonal expansion were also seen in some nonresponding patients. At doses of 0.1 to 3.0 mg/kg, clonal expansion of both CD4+ and CD8+ blood T cells was observed from baseline to week 6. In the 0.1-3.0 mg/kg groups, partial responders had among the lowest normalized peripheral clonal expansion, particularly in CD8+ T cells. Which antigens the clonally expanded peripheral T cells were specific for was not determined.

The trial excluded patients who had a history of autoimmune disease or were on systemic immunosuppression. In every dose cohort, peripheral blood was drawn for TCR sequencing at baseline, cycle 4 day 1, and cycle 7 day 1. The samples were taken from a phase I, first-in-human, multicenter, open-label dose-escalation trial of ivuxolimab. Adults with locally advanced or metastatic melanoma, renal cell carcinoma, hepatocellular carcinoma or head and neck squamous cell carcinoma were enrolled in the trial. CD4+ and CD8+ T cells were sorted separately from peripheral blood before TCR sequencing. To sequence the TCRbeta CDR3 region, genomic DNA was isolated from the sorted cells. The immunoSEQ Assay was used to sequence the TCRbeta CDR3 regions. In TCRdb, the immuneACCESS table is reduced to in-frame sequences with V and J assigned. These tables do not hold every clone; where another copy was compared, an unresolved V gene accounts for under half, and the others remain unexplained. The sample table lists about 77,000 clones, over 85% of them with a count of one. The ten largest clonotypes hold about a fifth of the sample.

Trimming at the junction amounts to 3 bases on V and 6 bases on J, and the germline ends lie 9 bases apart. The germline V gene yields MGHRA for CDR1 and YSYEKL for CDR2. From its cysteine to its phenylalanine, the CDR3 spans 13 amino acids. Here the CDR3 DNA is all that survives: 39 bases in frame from base 1. With respect to this clone: Its binding antigen is unknown. Base qualities are not recorded, but no much larger clone differs from it by a single base.

Sequences were derived from CD4+ or CD8+ T cells sorted from blood, sampled in a trial of the OX40 agonist ivuxolimab. The clonotype comes from an adult with an advanced solid tumor such as melanoma, head and neck, liver or kidney cancer. Here the chain combines TRBV4-1 and TRBJ2-1, with the D gene uncertain. At the DNA level, the sequence is TGCGCCAGCAGCCAGAGGAACCTCAATGAGCAGTTCTTC. Its amino acids are CASSQRNLNEQFF.